The text below deals with one T cell receptor (beta chain). Its recognized antigen is unknown. No clone much larger than this one lies a single base away; base qualities are absent. Controls underwent colonoscopy for suspected IBD, had macroscopically and histologically normal endoscopy, and were not diagnosed with IBD within the following year. A blood sample was drawn at the time of the colonoscopy. The Wizard kit (Promega) was used to extract genomic DNA from the blood and intestinal samples. This sample was included in a study of pediatric ulcerative colitis (dated by TCRdb to between 2017 and 2020). About the study as a whole: Nine newly diagnosed, treatment-naive pediatric ulcerative colitis patients and four non-IBD control children each provided paired blood and rectal samples.

Using the immunoSEQ TRB Survey service, rearranged CDR3 beta regions were amplified from genomic DNA with multiplex V and J primers. To keep depth equal across samples, survey-level sequencing depth of up to 500,000 reads per sample was applied. Libraries were purified and pooled, and sequencing was performed on Illumina technology. In the source study's methods: Productive clonality, sample overlap, pairwise scatters, CDR3 beta length, V/D/J gene usage and productiveness were assessed with immunoSEQ online tools. Alongside Shannon and Simpson indices, calculated diversity was computed as the number of unique rearrangements divided by total templates, multiplied by 100. For principal component analysis, Z-score normalized data were analyzed with the R prcomp function and the ggbiplot package. Morisita's index was used to measure clonal overlap between blood and rectum within each subject. TCRdb carries this immuneACCESS record with in-frame sequences only. Its versions omit some clonotypes, under half of them owing to an unresolved V gene in the studies checked, with the rest unexplained. The D gene and trimming were derived from the DNA, and the V and J assignments and clone size from that table. This sample has about 60,000 clones in its table, and 87% of those were observed once. The top ten clones comprise over 1.3% of the sample.

V loses 5 bases at its end and J loses 4 bases; junction bases beyond the gene matches: 9. CDR1 and CDR2 were assigned from the germline V gene as SGHVS and FQNEAQ. Reading from cysteine to phenylalanine, the CDR3 counts 15 amino acids. Only CDR3 DNA is held: 45 bases, read in frame from base 1. Broader findings and caveats from the paper: Because the repertoires came from total lymphocyte DNA, rare subsets such as regulatory T cells may have patterns that are not reflected. Rectal repertoire features separated controls, mild-moderate and acute severe colitis patients; acute severe colitis showed reduced rectal diversity due to clonal expansions. Two rectal CDR3 clonotypes were found in every ulcerative colitis patient but in no control. With only a few individuals, the healthy control group was small. Compared with controls, ulcerative colitis patients showed significantly higher autologous blood-rectal clonal overlap, a finding that suggests increased T cell trafficking to inflamed tissue. For technical reasons, blood samples from a couple of patients gave substantially fewer templates, and these samples were excluded from the blood-rectal overlap analysis.

The clonotype comes from a boy between 10 and 17 years old who was a control in a study of pediatric ulcerative colitis. The rearrangement combines TRBV7-8 with TRBJ1-2, with 8 bases matching TRBD1. The specimen sequenced was blood. The CDR3 region has the sequence CASSLRTGIRYGYTF. Read as DNA, the sequence is TGTGCCAGCAGCCTGAGGACAGGGATCCGCTATGGCTACACCTTC.